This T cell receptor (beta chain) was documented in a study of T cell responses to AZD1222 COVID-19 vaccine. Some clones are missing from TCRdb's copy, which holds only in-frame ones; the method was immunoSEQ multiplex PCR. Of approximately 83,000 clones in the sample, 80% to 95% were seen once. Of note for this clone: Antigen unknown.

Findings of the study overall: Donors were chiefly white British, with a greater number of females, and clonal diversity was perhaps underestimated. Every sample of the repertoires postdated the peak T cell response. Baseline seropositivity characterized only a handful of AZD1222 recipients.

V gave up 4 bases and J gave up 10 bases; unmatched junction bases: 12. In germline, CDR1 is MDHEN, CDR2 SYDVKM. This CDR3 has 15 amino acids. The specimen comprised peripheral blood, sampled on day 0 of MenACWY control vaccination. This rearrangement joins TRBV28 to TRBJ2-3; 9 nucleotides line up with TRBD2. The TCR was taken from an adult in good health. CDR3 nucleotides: TGTGCCAGCAGTTCAGCGGGAGGCACCCCTAGGGCGCAGTATTTT. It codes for CASSSAGGTPRAQYF.